This T cell receptor (beta chain) originates from a study of blood T cell repertoires in COVID-19. Here immunoSEQ multiplex PCR was the method, and the copy in TCRdb shows in-frame clones only, minus some. The sample yields about 260,000 clones, over 75% seen once. This CDR3 comprises 14 residues. V lost 0 bases and J lost 4; bases outside the gene matches: 1. From germline, CDR1 is SGHRS and CDR2 YFSETQ. Input material: peripheral blood. The receptor was isolated from a human donor in a cohort sampled during active COVID-19. The chain employs TRBV5-1 and TRBJ2-3; 8 bases match TRBD2. CDR3 nucleotide sequence: TGCGCCAGCAGCTTGGCGGGAGGGGCAGATACGCAGTATTTT. Translated, it gives CASSLAGGADTQYF.